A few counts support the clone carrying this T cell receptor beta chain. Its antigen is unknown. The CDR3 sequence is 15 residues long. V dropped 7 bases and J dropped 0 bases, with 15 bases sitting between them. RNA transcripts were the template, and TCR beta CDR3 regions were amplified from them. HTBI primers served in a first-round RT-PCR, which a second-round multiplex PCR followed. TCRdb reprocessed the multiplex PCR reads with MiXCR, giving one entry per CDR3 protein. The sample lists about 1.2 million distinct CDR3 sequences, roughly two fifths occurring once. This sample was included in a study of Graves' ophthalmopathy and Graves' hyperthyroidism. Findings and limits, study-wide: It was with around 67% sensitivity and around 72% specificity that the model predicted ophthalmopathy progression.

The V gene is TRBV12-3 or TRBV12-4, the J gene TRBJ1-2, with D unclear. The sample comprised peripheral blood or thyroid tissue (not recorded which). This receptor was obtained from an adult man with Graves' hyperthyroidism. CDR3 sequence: CASTQTRTANYGYTF. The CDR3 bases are TGTGCCAGCACCCAGACCCGGACTGCTAACTATGGCTACACCTTC.